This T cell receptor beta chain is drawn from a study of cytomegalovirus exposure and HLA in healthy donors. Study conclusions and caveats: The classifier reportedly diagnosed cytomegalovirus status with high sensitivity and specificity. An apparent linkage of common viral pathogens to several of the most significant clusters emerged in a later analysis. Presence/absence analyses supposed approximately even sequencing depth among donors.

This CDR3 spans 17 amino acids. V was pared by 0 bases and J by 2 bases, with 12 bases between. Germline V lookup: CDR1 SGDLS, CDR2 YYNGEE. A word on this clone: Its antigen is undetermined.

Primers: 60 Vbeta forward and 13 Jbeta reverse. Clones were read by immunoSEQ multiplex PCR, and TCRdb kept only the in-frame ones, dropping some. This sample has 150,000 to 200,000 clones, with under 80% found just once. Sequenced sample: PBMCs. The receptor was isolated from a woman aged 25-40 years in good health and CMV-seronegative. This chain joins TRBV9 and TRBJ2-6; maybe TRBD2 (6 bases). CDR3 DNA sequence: TGTGCCAGCAGCGTAGGGGGCGGAGGGGCTGGGGCCAACGTCCTGACTTTC. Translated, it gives CASSVGGGGAGANVLTF. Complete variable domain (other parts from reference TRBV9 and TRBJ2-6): DSGVTQTPKHLITATGQRVTLRCSPRSGDLSVYWYQQSLDQGLQFLIQYYNGEERAKGNILERFSAQQFPDLHSELNLSSLELGDSALYFCASSVGGGGAGANVLTFGAGSRLTVL.